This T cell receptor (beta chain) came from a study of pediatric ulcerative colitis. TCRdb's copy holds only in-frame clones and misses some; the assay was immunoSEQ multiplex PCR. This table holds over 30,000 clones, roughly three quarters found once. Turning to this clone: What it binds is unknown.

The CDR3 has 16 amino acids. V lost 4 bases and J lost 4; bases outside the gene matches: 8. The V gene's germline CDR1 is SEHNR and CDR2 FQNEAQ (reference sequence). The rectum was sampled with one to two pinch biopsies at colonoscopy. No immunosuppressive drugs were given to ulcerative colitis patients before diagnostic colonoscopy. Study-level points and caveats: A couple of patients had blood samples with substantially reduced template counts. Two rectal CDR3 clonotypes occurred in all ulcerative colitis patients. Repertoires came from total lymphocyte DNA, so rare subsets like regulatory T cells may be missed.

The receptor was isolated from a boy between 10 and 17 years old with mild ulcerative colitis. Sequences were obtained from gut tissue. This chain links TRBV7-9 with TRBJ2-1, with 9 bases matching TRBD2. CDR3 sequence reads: CASSSGGGEFYNEQFF. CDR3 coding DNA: TGTGCCAGCAGCTCCGGCGGGGGGGAGTTTTACAATGAGCAGTTCTTC. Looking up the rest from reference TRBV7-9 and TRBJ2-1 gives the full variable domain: DTGVSQNPRHKITKRGQNVTFRCDPISEHNRLYWYRQTLGQGPEFLTYFQNEAQLEKSRLLSDRFSAERPKGSFSTLEIQRTEQGDSAMYLCASSSGGGEFYNEQFFGPGTRLTVL.